This TCR beta chain was identified during a study of blood T cell repertoires in COVID-19. Study in general: Samples representing acute and convalescent COVID-19 were sourced from the United States, Italy and Spain. PBMCs, B-cell-depleted T cells, or T cells were the source of the cDNA or gDNA that made up the material.

Between the trimmed V and J ends, which lost 2 bases and 8 bases, there was a span of 4 bases. Per the germline V gene, CDR1 is SGHAT and CDR2 is FQDESV (reference sequence). CDR3 length equals 11 residues. Clones were sequenced by immunoSEQ multiplex PCR, and TCRdb holds only the in-frame ones, with some missing. The table has 200,000 to 250,000 clones, 88% seen once; the top ten hold roughly 14%. This chain joins TRBV11-1 and TRBJ2-1; unclear D gene. This receptor was obtained from a woman between 45 and 60 years old with acute COVID-19. Specimen: PBMCs or T cells enriched from blood (not recorded which). The CDR3, as DNA: TGTGCCAGCAGCTTATTATATGAGCAGTTCTTC. This gives the protein CASSLLYEQFF.